These 23 T cell receptor beta chains share one sample of origin, sequenced in a study of response to subunit inactivated influenza vaccine. TCRdb re-called the RT-PCR reads with MiXCR, one entry per CDR3 protein. The sample contains roughly 500,000 distinct CDR3 sequences, 16% of which appear only once. Source: CD4+ T cells sorted from PBMCs, taken roughly 24 months after vaccination. These TCRs come from a man in his fifties or sixties who received an inactivated influenza vaccine.

The J gene is TRBJ1-2, the V gene TRBV6-2 or TRBV6-3; tentative D call: TRBD1 (5 bases). CDR3 length: 13 residues. Trimming cost V 6 bases and J 8 bases, with 16 bases left between them. Germline-derived CDR1 and CDR2 are MNHEY and SVGEGT. Written as DNA, the CDR3 is TGTGCCAGCAGCGACACAGGCGTAGTCGGCTACACCTTC. Encoded protein: CASSDTGVVGYTF.

This clonotype was counted at least ten times. The J gene is TRBJ1-1, the V gene TRBV5-1, with TRBD1 matching over 9 bases. The CDR3 consists of 15 residues. With V trimmed by 4 bases and J by 4 bases, 8 bases remained unmatched. CDR1 and CDR2 (germline): SGHRS, YFSETQ. The CDR3 region is CASSTQTGGSTEAFF. As DNA, the CDR3 is TGCGCCAGCAGCACCCAGACAGGGGGAAGCACTGAAGCTTTCTTT.

In its sample, this clonotype was seen a few times. The V gene is TRBV2, the J gene TRBJ1-3; 7 bases align to TRBD1. The junction had 13 bases not matched to a gene; V was cut back by 7 bases and J by 1 base. The germline V gene encodes CDR1 SNHLY and CDR2 FYNNEI. The CDR3 is made up of 17 amino acids. Here the CDR3 reads CASIEGSTGQSGNTIYF. The DNA for the CDR3 is TGTGCCAGCATTGAGGGGTCGACAGGGCAGTCTGGAAACACCATATATTTT. Full variable domain (missing parts from reference TRBV2 and TRBJ1-3): EPEVTQTPSHQVTQMGQEVILRCVPISNHLYFYWYRQILGQKVEFLVSFYNNEISEKSEIFDDQFSVERPDGSNFTLKIRSTKLEDSAMYFCASIEGSTGQSGNTIYFGEGSWLTVV.

The chain links TRBV6-2 or TRBV6-3 to TRBJ2-5; D not resolved. The CDR3 runs to 12 residues. V lost 5 bases and J lost 7, with 11 bases in between. The V gene's germline CDR1 is MNHEY and CDR2 SVGEGT. The CDR3 here is CASSRPELTQYF. The CDR3 DNA reads TGTGCCAGCAGTCGACCCGAGTTGACCCAGTACTTC.

This clonotype was seen more than once but under ten times. The chain links TRBV11-2 to TRBJ2-3; D call uncertain. CDR3 length: 12 residues. The V gene's germline CDR1 is SGHAT and CDR2 FQNNGV. V shed 2 bases and J shed 6 bases, with 6 bases lying between them. CDR3: CASSLTLDTQYF. The CDR3 nucleotides are TGTGCCAGCAGCTTAACGTTGGATACGCAGTATTTT. Filled out from reference TRBV11-2 and TRBJ2-3, the complete variable domain reads EAGVAQSPRYKIIEKRQSVAFWCNPISGHATLYWYQQILGQGPKLLIQFQNNGVVDDSQLPKDRFSAERLKGVDSTLKIQPAKLEDSAVYLCASSLTLDTQYFGPGTRLTVL.

The genes are TRBV20-1 and TRBJ1-5, with a tentative D call TRBD1 (6 bases). V gave up 5 bases and J gave up 5 bases, with 22 bases separating them. The CDR3 sequence is 16 residues long. The V gene's germline CDR1 is DFQATT and CDR2 SNEGSKA (reference sequence). The CDR3 reads CSAGATGSGLDQPQHF. In DNA form, the CDR3 reads TGCAGTGCTGGGGCTACAGGGTCCGGCTTAGATCAGCCCCAGCATTTT.

In its sample, this clonotype was seen a few times. The chain is built from TRBV4-2 and TRBJ2-2, with 8 bases identical to TRBD2. The CDR3 runs to 17 residues. Per the germline V gene, CDR1 is LGHNA and CDR2 is YNFKEQ. Unmatched junction bases numbered 5, after V lost 1 base and J lost 1 base. CDR3 nucleotides: TGTGCCAGCAGCCAAGCTCGGGCGGGAGGGAACACCGGGGAGCTGTTTTTT. Its protein is CASSQARAGGNTGELFF.

Many counts were recorded for this clonotype. This chain joins TRBV7-3 and TRBJ2-1; D is unclear. Germline-derived CDR1 and CDR2 are SGHTA and FQGTGA. The CDR3 is 16 residues long. V was clipped by 5 bases and J by 4 bases, with 18 bases between them. The CDR3 loop reads CASSPKSGVGYNEQFF. The DNA of the CDR3 is TGTGCCAGCAGCCCTAAGTCTGGAGTAGGATACAATGAGCAGTTCTTC.

The rearrangement links TRBV20-1 to TRBJ2-2, with 10 bases that match TRBD2. Germline CDR1 reads DFQATT; CDR2 reads SNEGSKA (reference sequence). The CDR3 runs 15 residues. Trimming at V came to 3 bases and at J to 0 bases, leaving 1 base not matched to a gene. CDR3 DNA: TGCAGTGCTAGGGGACTAGCGCCGAACACCGGGGAGCTGTTTTTT. Amino acids: CSARGLAPNTGELFF.

The gene calls are TRBV12-3 or TRBV12-4 and TRBJ2-7, with D tentatively TRBD2 (6 bases). CDR3 length: 14 residues. The germline V and J ends were trimmed by 5 bases and 2 bases, with 13 bases remaining between them. Written as DNA, the CDR3 is TGTGCCAGCAGTCCCTCTAGGAGGGCCTACGAGCAGTACTTC. The encoded protein is CASSPSRRAYEQYF.

V usage is TRBV9 and J usage is TRBJ1-5; 7 bases are shared with TRBD1. Germline V lookup: CDR1 SGDLS, CDR2 YYNGEE. The V segment lost 3 bases and the J segment 2 bases; nucleotides outside the gene matches: 2. CDR3 size: 14 residues. This CDR3 reads CASSAGQGNQPQHF. For the CDR3, the DNA is TGTGCCAGCAGCGCCGGACAGGGCAATCAGCCCCAGCATTTT.

This clonotype has more than one count but fewer than ten. The rearrangement links TRBV12-3 or TRBV12-4 to TRBJ2-7, with a weak D call TRBD1 (5 bases). V was shortened by 3 bases and J by 6 bases, with 15 bases between the two germline ends. The CDR3 sequence is 14 residues long. The CDR3: CASSFDQGSSEQYF. As DNA, the CDR3 is TGTGCCAGCAGTTTCGACCAGGGATCATCCGAGCAGTACTTC.

The CDR3 protein is CASSESGGAYEQYF. The CDR3 coding sequence is TGCGCCAGCAGTGAATCGGGGGGCGCGTACGAGCAGTACTTC. The chain uses TRBV10-1 and TRBJ2-7; a possible D gene is TRBD2 (7 bases). This CDR3 region has 14 residues. Per the germline V gene, CDR1 is WNHNN and CDR2 is SYGVQD (reference sequence). Trimming cost V 3 bases and J 4 bases, with 13 bases left between them.

The V gene is TRBV7-9, the J gene TRBJ2-2; D is uncertain. Germline lookup yields CDR1 SEHNR and CDR2 FQNEAQ (reference sequence). The CDR3 is 12 amino acids. Trimming removed 2 bases from V and 7 bases from J, with 5 bases in between. CDR3 region: CASSLPIGELFF. The DNA for the CDR3 is TGTGCCAGCAGCTTACCGATCGGGGAGCTGTTTTTT.

This clonotype was found many times. The chain uses TRBV5-1 and TRBJ2-3, with TRBD1 identical over 7 bases. Trimming removed 3 bases from V and 2 bases from J; junction bases left unmatched: 3. CDR1 is SGHRS, CDR2 YFSETQ, per germline. The CDR3 loop spans 14 amino acids. The CDR3 sequence is CASSSGQNTDTQYF. DNA for the CDR3: TGCGCCAGCAGCTCGGGACAGAACACAGATACGCAGTATTTT.

The sample holds a few counts of this clonotype. This chain joins TRBV3-1 and TRBJ2-3, with D tentatively TRBD1 or TRBD2 (6 bases each). V was pared by 3 bases and J by 5 bases, with 9 bases between. CDR1 and CDR2 (germline): LGHDT, YNNKEL (reference sequence). The CDR3 extends over 13 amino acids. CDR3 loop: CASSQGGRDTQYF. The CDR3 region has the DNA TGTGCCAGCAGCCAGGGGGGCAGAGATACGCAGTATTTT.

This clonotype appeared once. This chain joins TRBV5-1 and TRBJ2-1; TRBD2 matches 10 bases. The germline CDR1 and CDR2 sequences are SGHRS and YFSETQ. V was pared by 5 bases and J by 4 bases, with 3 bases of the junction left unmatched. This CDR3 has 14 amino acids. The CDR3 sequence is CASRLLAGYNEQFF. The CDR3 bases are TGCGCCAGCAGGTTACTAGCGGGGTACAATGAGCAGTTCTTC.

The chain combines TRBV7-6 with TRBJ1-2; D gene unclear. The germline V gene has CDR1 SGHVS and CDR2 FNYEAQ. Trimming removed 1 base at V and 7 bases at J, with 13 bases between. This CDR3 comprises 14 residues. CDR3 DNA: TGTGCCAGCAGCTTAGGCGGGGATGCACGTGGCTACACCTTC. Translating gives CASSLGGDARGYTF.

The sample holds many counts of this clonotype. The CDR3 sequence is CASRGSGISYEQYF. The CDR3 nucleotides read TGTGCCAGCAGGGGTAGCGGGATCTCCTACGAGCAGTACTTC. The J gene is TRBJ2-7, the V gene TRBV6-1; TRBD2 aligns across 8 bases. The V gene end was trimmed by 6 bases and the J gene end by 0 bases; junction bases not matched to a gene: 4. Germline CDR1 MNHNS, CDR2 SASEGT. The CDR3 runs to 14 residues.

This clonotype was picked up a small number of times. CDR3 region: CSAAGRDRGQTDTQYF. The DNA for the CDR3 is TGCAGTGCTGCCGGCCGGGACAGGGGGCAAACAGATACGCAGTATTTT. The rearrangement uses TRBV20-1 and TRBJ2-3, with 12 bases fitting TRBD1. CDR3 length equals 16 residues. V lost 5 bases, J lost 3 bases, and 9 bases stayed unmatched. CDR1 is DFQATT, CDR2 SNEGSKA, per germline (reference sequence).

The rearrangement uses TRBV5-1 and TRBJ2-5; D remains unclear. CDR3 size: 13 residues. Deletions cut 4 bases from V and 5 bases from J, with 12 bases between. Germline loops: CDR1 SGHRS, CDR2 YFSETQ. CDR3 bases: TGCGCCAGCAGCCTGCTCTCCGGGGAGACCCAGTACTTC. Translated, it gives CASSLLSGETQYF.

At least ten counts were recorded for this clonotype. This chain connects TRBV5-1 to TRBJ2-5, with unresolved D. Trimming pared 3 bases from V and 5 bases from J, leaving 23 bases between. The CDR3 has 17 amino acids. From germline, CDR1 is SGHRS and CDR2 YFSETQ. The CDR3 nucleotides are TGCGCCAGCAGCTCTACCTCCGCCCTGGACGGGCGGGAGACCCAGTACTTC. Residues: CASSSTSALDGRETQYF.

The chain uses TRBV20-1 and TRBJ2-5, with D possibly TRBD2 on 5 matching bases. V shed 0 bases and J shed 5 bases, with 13 bases lying between them. Germline CDR1 reads DFQATT; CDR2 reads SNEGSKA (reference sequence). This CDR3 has 14 residues. In nucleotides, the CDR3 is TGCAGTGCTAGAGATAGCGCAGTCTTGGAGACCCAGTACTTC. Amino acid sequence: CSARDSAVLETQYF.